This T cell receptor beta chain originates from a study of cytomegalovirus exposure and HLA in healthy donors. V was shortened by 0 bases and J by 4 bases, with 14 bases between the two germline ends. This CDR3 has 16 residues. Germline V gene sequence: CDR1 SGDLS, CDR2 YYNGEE. The donors were in the approximately 130-subject validation cohort; that cohort was separate from the roughly 620-subject first cohort. Study observations and caveats: Usually a TCR sequence was rare, but some public TCRs were found in many donors.

A word on this clone: Its specificity is not known.

Only in-frame clones appear in the TCRdb table, and some are missing; sequencing was by immunoSEQ multiplex PCR. This table holds about 160,000 clones, around 92% found once. J is TRBJ2-1 and V is TRBV9, with D unresolved. The receptor was isolated from a woman aged 18-29 years in good health and CMV-seropositive. The sample comprised PBMCs. CDR3: CASSVGPLSMYNEQFF. CDR3 nucleotide sequence: TGTGCCAGCAGCGTAGGGCCGCTCTCGATGTACAATGAGCAGTTCTTC.